This TCR beta chain was sequenced in a study of identical twins. Healthy Caucasians supplied all donations. J lost 6 bases, V lost 5 bases, and 20 bases had no gene match. The CDR3 covers 20 residues. The V gene's germline CDR1 is SGHVS and CDR2 FNYEAQ. This clonotype turned up a few times. TCRdb independently ran MiXCR on the 5' RACE reads; one entry per CDR3 protein. The sample holds approximately 220,000 distinct CDR3 sequences, roughly 7.5% seen once. A further study also used this sample, focusing on yellow fever vaccine responses in identical twins.

Sample: CD8+ T cells sorted from blood. V usage is TRBV7-6 and J usage is TRBJ2-3; 13 nucleotides align to TRBD2. This clonotype was sampled from a young woman in good health. The DNA of the CDR3 is TGTGCCAGCAGCGCACCGACTAGCGGGAGGTCGGGGGAGAAGAGCGATACGCAGTATTTT. The encoded protein is CASSAPTSGRSGEKSDTQYF.